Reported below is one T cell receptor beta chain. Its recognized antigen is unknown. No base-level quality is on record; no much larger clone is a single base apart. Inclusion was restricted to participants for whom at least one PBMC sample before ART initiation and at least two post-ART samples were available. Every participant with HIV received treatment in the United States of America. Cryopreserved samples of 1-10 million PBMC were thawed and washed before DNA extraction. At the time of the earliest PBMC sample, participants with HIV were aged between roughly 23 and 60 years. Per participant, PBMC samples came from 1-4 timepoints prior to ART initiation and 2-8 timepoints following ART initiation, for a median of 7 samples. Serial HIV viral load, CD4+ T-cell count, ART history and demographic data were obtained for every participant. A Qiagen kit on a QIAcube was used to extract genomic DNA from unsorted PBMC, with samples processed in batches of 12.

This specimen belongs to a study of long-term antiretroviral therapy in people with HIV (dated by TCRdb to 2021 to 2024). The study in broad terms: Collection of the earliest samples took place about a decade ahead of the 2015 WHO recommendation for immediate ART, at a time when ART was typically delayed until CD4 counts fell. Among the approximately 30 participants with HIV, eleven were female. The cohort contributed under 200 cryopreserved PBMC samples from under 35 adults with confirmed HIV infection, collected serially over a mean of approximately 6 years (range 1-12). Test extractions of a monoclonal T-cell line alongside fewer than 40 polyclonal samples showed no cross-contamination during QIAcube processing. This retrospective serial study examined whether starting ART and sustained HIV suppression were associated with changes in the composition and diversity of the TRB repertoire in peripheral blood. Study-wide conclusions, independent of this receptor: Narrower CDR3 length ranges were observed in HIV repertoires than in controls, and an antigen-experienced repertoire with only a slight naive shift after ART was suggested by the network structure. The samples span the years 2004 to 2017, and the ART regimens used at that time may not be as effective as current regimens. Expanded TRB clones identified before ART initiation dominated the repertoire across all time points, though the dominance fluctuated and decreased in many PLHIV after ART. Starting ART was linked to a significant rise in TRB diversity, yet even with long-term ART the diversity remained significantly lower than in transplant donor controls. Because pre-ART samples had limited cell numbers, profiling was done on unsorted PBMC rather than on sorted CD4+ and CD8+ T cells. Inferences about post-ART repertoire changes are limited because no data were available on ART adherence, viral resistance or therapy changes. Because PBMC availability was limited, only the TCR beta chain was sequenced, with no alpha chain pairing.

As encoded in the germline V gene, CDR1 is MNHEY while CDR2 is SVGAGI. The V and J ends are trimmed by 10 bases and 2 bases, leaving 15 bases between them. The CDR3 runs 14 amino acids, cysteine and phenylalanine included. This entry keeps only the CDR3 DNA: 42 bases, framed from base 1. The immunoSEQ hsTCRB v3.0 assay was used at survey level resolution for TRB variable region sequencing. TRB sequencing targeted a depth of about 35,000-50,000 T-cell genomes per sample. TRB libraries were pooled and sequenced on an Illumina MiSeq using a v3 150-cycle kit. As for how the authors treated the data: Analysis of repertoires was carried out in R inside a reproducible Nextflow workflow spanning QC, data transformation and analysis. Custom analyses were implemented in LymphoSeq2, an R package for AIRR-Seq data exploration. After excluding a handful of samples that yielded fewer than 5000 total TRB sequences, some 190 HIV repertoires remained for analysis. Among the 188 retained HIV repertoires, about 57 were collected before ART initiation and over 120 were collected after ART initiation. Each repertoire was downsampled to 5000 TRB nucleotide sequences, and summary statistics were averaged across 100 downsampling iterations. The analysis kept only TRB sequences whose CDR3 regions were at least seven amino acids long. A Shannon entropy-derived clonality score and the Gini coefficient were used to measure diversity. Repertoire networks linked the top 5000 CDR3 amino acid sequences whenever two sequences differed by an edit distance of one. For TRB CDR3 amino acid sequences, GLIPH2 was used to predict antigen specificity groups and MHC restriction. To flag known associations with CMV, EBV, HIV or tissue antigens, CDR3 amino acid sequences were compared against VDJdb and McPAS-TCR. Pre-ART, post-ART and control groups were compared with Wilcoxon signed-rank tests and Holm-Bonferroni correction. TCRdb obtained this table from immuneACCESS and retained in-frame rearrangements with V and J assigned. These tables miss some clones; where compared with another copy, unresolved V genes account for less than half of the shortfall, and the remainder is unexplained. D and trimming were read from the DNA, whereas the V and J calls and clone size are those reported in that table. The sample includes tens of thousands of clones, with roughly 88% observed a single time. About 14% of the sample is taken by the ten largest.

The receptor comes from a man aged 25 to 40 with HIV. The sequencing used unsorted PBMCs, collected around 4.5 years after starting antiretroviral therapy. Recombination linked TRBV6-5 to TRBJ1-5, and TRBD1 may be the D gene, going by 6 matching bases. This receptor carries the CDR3 CATTGAGGNQPQHF. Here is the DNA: TGTGCCACCACGGGGGCAGGTGGCAATCAGCCCCAGCATTTT.